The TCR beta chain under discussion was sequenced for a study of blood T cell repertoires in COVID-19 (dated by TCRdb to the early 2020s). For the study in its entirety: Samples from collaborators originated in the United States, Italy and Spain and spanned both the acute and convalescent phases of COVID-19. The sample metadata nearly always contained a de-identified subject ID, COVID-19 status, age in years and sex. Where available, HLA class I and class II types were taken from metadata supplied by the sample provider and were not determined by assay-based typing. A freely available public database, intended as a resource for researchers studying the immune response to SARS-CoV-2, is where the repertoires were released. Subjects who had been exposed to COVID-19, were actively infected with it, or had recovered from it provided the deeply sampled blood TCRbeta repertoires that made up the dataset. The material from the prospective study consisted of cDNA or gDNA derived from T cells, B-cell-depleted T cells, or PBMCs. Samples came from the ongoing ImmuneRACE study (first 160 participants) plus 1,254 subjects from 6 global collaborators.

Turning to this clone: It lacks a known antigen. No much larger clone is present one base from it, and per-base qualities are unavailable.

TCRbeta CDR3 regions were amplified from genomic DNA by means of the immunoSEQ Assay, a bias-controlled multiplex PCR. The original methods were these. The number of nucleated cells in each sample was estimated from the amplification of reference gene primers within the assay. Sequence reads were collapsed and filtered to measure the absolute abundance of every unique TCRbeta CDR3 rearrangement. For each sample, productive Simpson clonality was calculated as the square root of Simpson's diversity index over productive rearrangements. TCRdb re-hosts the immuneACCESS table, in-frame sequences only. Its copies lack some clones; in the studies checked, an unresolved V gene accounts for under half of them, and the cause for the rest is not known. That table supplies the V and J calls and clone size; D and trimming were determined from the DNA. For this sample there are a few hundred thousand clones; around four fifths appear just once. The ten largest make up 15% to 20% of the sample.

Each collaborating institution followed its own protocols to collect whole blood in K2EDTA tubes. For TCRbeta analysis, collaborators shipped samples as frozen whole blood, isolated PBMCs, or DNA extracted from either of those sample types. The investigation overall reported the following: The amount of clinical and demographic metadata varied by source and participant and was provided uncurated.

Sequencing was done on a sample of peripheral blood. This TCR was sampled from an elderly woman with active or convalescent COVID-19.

The CDR3 protein sequence reads: CASSPGQGSYNSPLHF. In nucleotide form, the sequence is TGTGCCAGCAGCCCAGGACAGGGTTCCTATAATTCACCCCTCCACTTT. The V gene is TRBV7-9 and the J gene is TRBJ1-6, with 8 junctional bases fitting TRBD1. In the germline V gene (reference sequence), CDR1 corresponds to SEHNR and CDR2 to FQNEAQ. For this chain, trimming is 5 bases at the V end and 1 base at the J end, and the number of junction bases without a gene match is 4. The cysteine opens and the phenylalanine closes a CDR3 of 16 amino acids. Only the CDR3 DNA is retained, 48 bases long and in frame from the first base.